A selection of T cell receptor beta chains follows, all from one sample in a study of Graves' ophthalmopathy and Graves' hyperthyroidism. Using its own MiXCR run on the multiplex PCR reads, TCRdb lists one record per CDR3 protein. This table holds about 660,000 distinct CDR3 sequences, roughly 41% found once. The sample taken for sequencing was peripheral blood. The receptor source for this set is an adult man with Graves' ophthalmopathy. Both conserved end residues are part of each CDR3. The order of the fields is D gene, clone size, V gene, J gene, CDR3 protein, CDR3 DNA. D genes are given only for firm matches. Not every row has a clone size; where given, it reads once, few, many or a size class.

d_call: TRBD2
clone_size: few
v_call: TRBV29-1
j_call: TRBJ2-1
cdr3_aa: CTTTSGIRNEQFF
cdr3_nt: TGCACCACCACTAGCGGGATTCGGAATGAGCAGTTCTTC

d_call: TRBD1
clone_size: NA
v_call: TRBV10-3
j_call: TRBJ2-7
cdr3_aa: CAISESTGTGGGGYEQYF
cdr3_nt: TGTGCCATCAGTGAGTCGACTGGGACAGGGGGCGGTGGCTACGAGCAGTACTTC

d_call: NA
clone_size: NA
v_call: TRBV7-3
j_call: TRBJ2-5
cdr3_aa: CASSPPDIQETQYF
cdr3_nt: TGTGCCAGCTCACCACCGGACATCCAAGAGACCCAGTACTTC

d_call: NA
clone_size: many
v_call: TRBV5-1
j_call: TRBJ1-2
cdr3_aa: CASSPGTPNYGYTF
cdr3_nt: TGCGCCAGCAGCCCCGGGACACCGAACTATGGCTACACCTTC

d_call: NA
clone_size: NA
v_call: TRBV5-1
j_call: TRBJ2-7
cdr3_aa: CASSLFQGPDEQYF
cdr3_nt: TGCGCCAGCAGCTTGTTTCAGGGGCCGGACGAGCAGTACTTC

d_call: TRBD1
clone_size: many
v_call: TRBV20-1
j_call: TRBJ2-7
cdr3_aa: CSARRTGVYEQYF
cdr3_nt: TGCAGTGCTAGAAGGACAGGCGTCTACGAGCAGTACTTC

d_call: NA
clone_size: NA
v_call: TRBV6-5
j_call: TRBJ1-1
cdr3_aa: CASSTERGAWNTEAFF
cdr3_nt: TGTGCCAGCAGTACCGAACGGGGGGCCTGGAACACTGAAGCTTTCTTT

d_call: TRBD1
clone_size: NA
v_call: TRBV2
j_call: TRBJ1-5
cdr3_aa: CASSGDRDLGQPQHF
cdr3_nt: TGTGCCAGCAGTGGGGACAGGGATCTCGGTCAGCCCCAGCATTTT

d_call: NA
clone_size: many
v_call: TRBV7-9
j_call: TRBJ1-1
cdr3_aa: CASSLGALGSDEAFF
cdr3_nt: TGTGCCAGCAGCTTAGGAGCTCTCGGGAGCGACGAAGCTTTCTTT

d_call: NA
clone_size: NA
v_call: TRBV10-3
j_call: TRBJ1-3
cdr3_aa: CASSYGGQLGNTIYF
cdr3_nt: TGTGCCAGCAGTTACGGGGGTCAACTTGGAAACACCATATATTTT

d_call: NA
clone_size: many
v_call: TRBV2
j_call: TRBJ2-7
cdr3_aa: CASRFESSNEQYF
cdr3_nt: TGTGCCAGCAGGTTCGAGTCCTCTAATGAGCAGTACTTC

d_call: TRBD1
clone_size: NA
v_call: TRBV29-1
j_call: TRBJ2-5
cdr3_aa: CSAYEGTGVLETQYF
cdr3_nt: TGCAGCGCCTACGAGGGGACAGGGGTATTGGAGACCCAGTACTTC

d_call: TRBD2
clone_size: few
v_call: TRBV7-2
j_call: TRBJ2-5
cdr3_aa: CASIQPTGGAQYF
cdr3_nt: TGTGCCAGCATTCAACCAACGGGGGGGGCCCAGTACTTC

d_call: TRBD1
clone_size: once
v_call: TRBV10-3
j_call: TRBJ2-6
cdr3_aa: CAISEAGGTTEAF
cdr3_nt: TGTGCCATCAGTGAGGCAGGGGGAACGACTGAAGCTTTC

d_call: NA
clone_size: few
v_call: TRBV20-1
j_call: TRBJ1-2
cdr3_aa: CSARDFRTYGYTF
cdr3_nt: TGCAGTGCTAGAGATTTCCGGACGTATGGCTACACCTTC

d_call: NA
clone_size: once
v_call: TRBV20-1
j_call: TRBJ1-3
cdr3_aa: CSARTGLNTIYF
cdr3_nt: TGCAGTGCTAGAACAGGGTTGAACACCATATATTTT

d_call: TRBD2
clone_size: many
v_call: TRBV7-9
j_call: TRBJ2-7
cdr3_aa: CASSTGSGLAGVFHEQYF
cdr3_nt: TGTGCCAGCAGCACCGGTTCGGGACTAGCGGGAGTGTTCCACGAGCAGTACTTC

d_call: TRBD1
clone_size: NA
v_call: TRBV5-5
j_call: TRBJ1-2
cdr3_aa: CASSYNPTGGNGYTF
cdr3_nt: TGTGCCAGCAGCTACAATCCGACAGGGGGGAATGGCTACACCTTC

d_call: NA
clone_size: many
v_call: TRBV5-5
j_call: TRBJ1-2
cdr3_aa: CASSLRDAVYTF
cdr3_nt: TGTGCCAGCAGCCTCCGGGACGCGGTCTACACCTTC

d_call: TRBD1
clone_size: once
v_call: TRBV5-1
j_call: TRBJ1-1
cdr3_aa: CAYQGVNTEAFF
cdr3_nt: TGCGCCTATCAGGGGGTGAACACTGAAGCTTTCTTT

d_call: NA
clone_size: NA
v_call: TRBV29-1
j_call: TRBJ2-1
cdr3_aa: CSVEVNEQFF
cdr3_nt: TGCAGCGTTGAAGTCAATGAGCAGTTCTTC

d_call: TRBD1
clone_size: many
v_call: TRBV29-1
j_call: TRBJ1-2
cdr3_aa: CSVRQGGYGYTF
cdr3_nt: TGCAGCGTAAGACAGGGGGGCTATGGCTACACCTTC

d_call: NA
clone_size: many
v_call: TRBV20-1
j_call: TRBJ2-2
cdr3_aa: CSARVRDTGELFF
cdr3_nt: TGCAGTGCTAGGGTCAGGGACACCGGGGAGCTGTTTTTT

d_call: NA
clone_size: NA
v_call: TRBV25-1
j_call: TRBJ2-3
cdr3_aa: CASSQALNSRNADTQYF
cdr3_nt: TGTGCCAGCAGCCAAGCCCTGAATAGCCGGAACGCAGATACGCAGTATTTT

d_call: NA
clone_size: many
v_call: TRBV20-1
j_call: TRBJ2-5
cdr3_aa: CSASRAGETQYF
cdr3_nt: TGCAGTGCTTCCCGCGCAGGGGAGACCCAGTACTTC

d_call: TRBD1
clone_size: few
v_call: TRBV9
j_call: TRBJ1-3
cdr3_aa: CASSTPGTGDNTIYF
cdr3_nt: TGTGCCAGCAGTACCCCTGGGACAGGGGATAACACCATATATTTT